The 24 T cell receptor beta chains listed next were all sequenced from one sample in a study of shared clonotypes between healthy human individuals. Here immunoSEQ multiplex PCR was the method, and the copy in TCRdb shows in-frame clones only, minus some. The data show fewer than 850,000 clones, 90% seen once. Sequenced material: memory CD8+ T cells from PBMCs. Subset meaning: CD45RO+ cells pooled with CCR7-negative TemRA cells. The receptor set was obtained from a man in his late teens or twenties in good health. Some clones in this sample may be carry-over from other donors' samples.

This sequence joins TRBV10-1 and TRBJ1-1; D is unresolved. Trimming pared 10 bases from V and 5 bases from J, leaving 11 bases between. This CDR3 has 11 residues. CDR1 is WNHNN and CDR2 is SYGVQD in the germline V gene (reference sequence). DNA of the CDR3: TGCGCCACGGCCGGCTGGACTGAAGCTTTCTTT. It is translated as CATAGWTEAFF.

The chain joins TRBV9 to TRBJ1-1; D might be TRBD1 (6 bases). Trimming removed 2 bases at V and 3 bases at J, with 14 bases between. CDR1 and CDR2 from the germline V gene are SGDLS and YYNGEE. The CDR3 totals 15 residues. The chain's CDR3 is CASSVQGNSYTEAFF. CDR3 DNA: TGTGCCAGCAGCGTCCAGGGGAATTCTTACACTGAAGCTTTCTTT.

The chain is built from TRBV27 and TRBJ1-2; D not certain. The CDR3 extends over 13 amino acids. The germline V gene has CDR1 MNHEY and CDR2 SMNVEV (reference sequence). The germline V and J ends were trimmed by 2 bases and 8 bases, with 12 bases remaining between them. The CDR3 spells CASSLIGGLGYTF. CDR3 in DNA: TGTGCCAGCAGTTTAATTGGAGGATTAGGCTACACCTTC.

V usage is TRBV4-1 and J usage is TRBJ1-4; perhaps TRBD1 as D (5 bases). The germline CDR1 and CDR2 sequences are MGHRA and YSYEKL. The CDR3 length is 18 residues. V lost 0 bases, J lost 0 bases, and 14 bases lay in between. The CDR3 region has the DNA TGCGCCAGCAGCCAAGAGACAGAAGCCTCAACAACTAATGAAAAACTGTTTTTT. This encodes CASSQETEASTTNEKLFF.

This chain uses TRBV27 with TRBJ2-7; D uncertain. V lost 1 base and J lost 5, with 15 bases in between. Germline lookup yields CDR1 MNHEY and CDR2 SMNVEV (reference sequence). This CDR3 is built from 15 residues. DNA for the CDR3: TGTGCCAGCAGTTTATACGCGTATTCGGGCGACGAGCAGTACTTC. This translates into CASSLYAYSGDEQYF.

The chain employs TRBV28 and TRBJ1-5; D uncertain. CDR1 is MDHEN, CDR2 SYDVKM, per germline. This CDR3 comprises 14 residues. Trimming left V 1 base short and J 4 bases short, with 8 bases between. The CDR3 protein is CASSLFGRNQPQHF. The CDR3 DNA is TGTGCCAGCAGTTTATTTGGACGGAATCAGCCCCAGCATTTT. The full variable domain, with the rest looked up from reference TRBV28 and TRBJ1-5, is DVKVTQSSRYLVKRTGEKVFLECVQDMDHENMFWYRQDPGLGLRLIYFSYDVKMKEKGDIPEGYSVSREKKERFSLILESASTNQTSMYLCASSLFGRNQPQHFGDGTRLSIL.

This chain links TRBV7-9 with TRBJ2-2; tentatively, D is TRBD2 (5 bases). Germline CDR1 and CDR2: SEHNR and FQNEAQ (reference sequence). The CDR3 runs to 17 residues. Trimming stripped 8 bases from V and 0 bases from J, with 19 bases between. In DNA, the CDR3 is TGTGCCAGCGGGATTCCCGGACGGACTGCGAACACCGGGGAGCTGTTTTTT. Protein product: CASGIPGRTANTGELFF. Together with reference TRBV7-9 and TRBJ2-2, the CDR3 gives the full variable domain: DTGVSQNPRHKITKRGQNVTFRCDPISEHNRLYWYRQTLGQGPEFLTYFQNEAQLEKSRLLSDRFSAERPKGSFSTLEIQRTEQGDSAMYLCASGIPGRTANTGELFFGEGSRLTVL.

On this clone: In the same sample, other DNA sequences code for this CDR3. V and J are TRBV4-3 and TRBJ2-3; D remains unclear. The length of the CDR3 is 14 residues. Germline assignment: CDR1 LGHNA and CDR2 YSLEER. The V end was cut by 0 bases, the J end by 1 base, with 5 bases between. This CDR3 is CASSQDRRTDTQYF. The CDR3 DNA reads TGCGCCAGCAGCCAAGATCGCCGCACAGATACGCAGTATTTT.

This chain connects TRBV6-6 to TRBJ2-2; the D is unclear. There are 12 residues in the CDR3. CDR1 is MNHNY, CDR2 SVGAGI, per germline (reference sequence). Trimming removed 6 bases from V and 7 bases from J, with 9 bases in between. The CDR3 region has the DNA TGTGCCAGCAGCCCCTTCGGCGGGGAGCTGTTTTTT. Its protein is CASSPFGGELFF.

The gene calls are TRBV9 and TRBJ2-7, with 8 positions matching TRBD1. The CDR3 has 13 residues. The V segment lost 4 bases and the J segment 5 bases; nucleotides outside the gene matches: 5. Germline CDR1 and CDR2: SGDLS and YYNGEE. CDR3 DNA sequence: TGTGCCAGCAGCACAGACAGGGGCGACGAGCAGTACTTC. This translates into CASSTDRGDEQYF. The full variable domain, completed using reference TRBV9 and TRBJ2-7, is DSGVTQTPKHLITATGQRVTLRCSPRSGDLSVYWYQQSLDQGLQFLIQYYNGEERAKGNILERFSAQQFPDLHSELNLSSLELGDSALYFCASSTDRGDEQYFGPGTRLTVT.

This clone has only one observation. The chain is built from TRBV13 and TRBJ2-7, with D possibly TRBD2 on 5 matching bases. Between the trimmed V and J ends, which lost 2 bases and 2 bases, there was a span of 13 bases. The CDR3 contains 15 residues. CDR1 and CDR2 (germline): PRHDT, FYEKMQ (reference sequence). Here the CDR3 reads CASSLFLGKTYEQYF. In DNA, the CDR3 is TGTGCCAGCAGCTTATTCCTCGGGAAAACCTACGAGCAGTACTTC.

This clone was detected only once. V usage is TRBV7-9 and J usage is TRBJ2-7, with 9 bases matching TRBD2. Germline CDR1 is SEHNR and CDR2 is FQNEAQ (reference sequence). V was pared by 3 bases and J by 4 bases, with 10 bases of the junction left unmatched. The CDR3 has 16 residues. The CDR3 loop reads CASSLGTSRHVYEQYF. DNA for the CDR3: TGTGCCAGCAGCTTGGGGACTAGCCGACACGTGTACGAGCAGTACTTC.

The gene calls are TRBV13 and TRBJ2-1; D unclear. Per the germline V gene, CDR1 is PRHDT and CDR2 is FYEKMQ (reference sequence). The CDR3 is made up of 12 amino acids. Deletions cut 1 base from V and 10 bases from J, with 8 bases between. The CDR3 nucleotides are TGTGCCAGCAGCTTAGAGGGCAGCGAGCAGTTCTTC. The encoded protein is CASSLEGSEQFF.

The CDR3 DNA reads TGCGCCAGCGGTACTCGGGAGGGCACAGATACGCAGTATTTT. It is translated as CASGTREGTDTQYF. The chain carries TRBV10-2 and TRBJ2-3; 7 bases are shared with TRBD2. The germline V gene has CDR1 WSHSY and CDR2 SAAADI. V dropped 8 bases and J dropped 1; count of bases not matched to a gene: 6. The CDR3 consists of 14 residues.

The rearrangement joins TRBV15 to TRBJ2-2; D is unclear. Trimming removed 0 bases at V and 0 bases at J, with 11 bases between. There are 17 residues in the CDR3. Germline V gene sequence: CDR1 LNHNV, CDR2 YYDKDF (reference sequence). This CDR3 is CATSREWSASNTGELFF. For the CDR3, the DNA is TGTGCCACCAGCAGAGAATGGTCCGCTTCGAACACCGGGGAGCTGTTTTTT.

The chain is built from TRBV2 and TRBJ2-7; D is unresolved. CDR1 is SNHLY, CDR2 FYNNEI, per germline. V lost 5 bases, J lost 2 bases, and 7 bases lay in between. CDR3 length equals 12 residues. The CDR3 DNA sequence: TGTGCCAGCAGTCAAGAGACCTACGAGCAGTACTTC. It is translated as CASSQETYEQYF.

For this clone: Additional DNA sequences in this sample encode the identical CDR3. The chain is built from TRBV27 and TRBJ2-7; D is unresolved. The CDR3 consists of 13 residues. Looked up from germline, CDR1 is MNHEY and CDR2 is SMNVEV (reference sequence). Between the trimmed V and J ends, which lost 2 bases and 2 bases, there was a span of 7 bases. CDR3 in amino acids: CASSLVGPYEQYF. CDR3 nucleotides: TGTGCCAGCAGTTTAGTAGGTCCCTACGAGCAGTACTTC.

The chain recombines TRBV2 with TRBJ2-7, with 9 bases identical to TRBD1. The CDR3 extends over 14 amino acids. Per the germline V gene, CDR1 is SNHLY and CDR2 is FYNNEI. After removal of 7 bases from V and 7 bases from J, the junction contained 11 bases not matched to a gene. The CDR3 coding sequence is TGTGCCAGCACCCAAACAGGGGGCATAGGGGAGCAGTACTTC. Protein product: CASTQTGGIGEQYF. Supplemented by reference TRBV2 and TRBJ2-7, the full variable domain reads EPEVTQTPSHQVTQMGQEVILRCVPISNHLYFYWYRQILGQKVEFLVSFYNNEISEKSEIFDDQFSVERPDGSNFTLKIRSTKLEDSAMYFCASTQTGGIGEQYFGPGTRLTVT.

The DNA of the CDR3 is TGTGCCAGTCAGGGATCCCCCTTAAGCGAGCAGTTCTTC. This translates into CASQGSPLSEQFF. The V call is TRBV27, the J call TRBJ2-1, with a weak D call TRBD1 (5 bases). Deletions cut 9 bases from V and 10 bases from J, with 19 bases between. Per germline, CDR1 MNHEY and CDR2 SMNVEV (reference sequence). The CDR3 has 13 amino acids.

This clone has just a few counts. The chain combines TRBV29-1 with TRBJ1-1, with D uncertain. This CDR3 has 15 residues. Per germline, CDR1 SQVTM and CDR2 ANQGSEA. CDR3: CSMRVGRLANTEAFF. CDR3 DNA sequence: TGCAGTATGAGGGTGGGCAGACTAGCGAACACTGAAGCTTTCTTT. Together with reference TRBV29-1 and TRBJ1-1, the CDR3 gives the full variable domain: SAVISQKPSRDICQRGTSLTIQCQVDSQVTMMFWYRQQPGQSLTLIATANQGSEATYESGFVIDKFPISRPNLTFSTLTVSNMSPEDSSIYLCSMRVGRLANTEAFFGQGTRLTVV.

V is TRBV9 and J is TRBJ2-1, with 10 bases aligning to TRBD2. Trimming took 0 bases from V and 9 from J; bases not matched to a gene: 6. This CDR3 has 15 residues. Germline V CDR1 and CDR2: SGDLS, YYNGEE. The CDR3 loop reads CASSVGASGSGEQFF. In nucleotides, the CDR3 is TGTGCCAGCAGCGTAGGGGCTAGCGGGAGTGGTGAGCAGTTCTTC.

The chain recombines TRBV7-8 with TRBJ2-2, with 10 bases matching TRBD1. The germline V gene encodes CDR1 SGHVS and CDR2 FQNEAQ. CDR3 length: 15 residues. The ends lost 4 bases at V and 6 bases at J; junction bases unmatched: 5. The CDR3 loop reads CASSSGQGTAGELFF. The CDR3 DNA reads TGTGCCAGCAGCTCGGGACAGGGGACTGCCGGGGAGCTGTTTTTT.

The rearrangement joins TRBV7-2 to TRBJ2-7; D might be TRBD1 (5 bases). Germline lookup yields CDR1 SGHTA and CDR2 FQGNSA. The CDR3 totals 14 residues. V lost 1 base and J 3 bases, leaving 10 bases between the germline ends. Here the CDR3 DNA reads TGTGCCAGCAGCTTAGGTCAGGGCGGCTACGAGCAGTACTTC. Protein sequence: CASSLGQGGYEQYF.

This chain joins TRBV9 and TRBJ2-2; no clear D. Deletions cut 1 base from V and 0 bases from J, with 10 bases between. Germline loops: CDR1 SGDLS, CDR2 YYNGEE. CDR3 length: 16 residues. The CDR3 sequence: CASSVNQRTNTGELFF. CDR3 sequence (DNA): TGTGCCAGCAGCGTAAATCAGCGAACGAACACCGGGGAGCTGTTTTTT.